The next 6 T cell receptor beta chains were all read from a single sample in a study of OX40 agonist ivuxolimab in advanced cancers. The table came from immunoSEQ multiplex PCR; TCRdb's copy has only in-frame clones and leaves some out. The sample records about 90,000 clones, roughly 89% being singletons. The sequences come from CD4+ or CD8+ T cells sorted from blood, collected in a trial of the OX40 agonist ivuxolimab. These receptors came from an adult with an advanced solid tumor such as melanoma, head and neck, liver or kidney cancer.

The sample holds one count of this clone. The chain is built from TRBV7-6 and TRBJ2-7; D call uncertain. Trimming took off 5 bases at V and 3 bases at J, with 14 bases between the two ends. CDR3 length: 14 amino acids. Germline CDR1 reads SGHVS; CDR2 reads FNYEAQ. In nucleotides, the CDR3 is TGTGCCAGCAGCAAAGACCCCAGGAGCTACGAGCAGTACTTC. Translated: CASSKDPRSYEQYF.

The chain has TRBV27 and TRBJ2-7; possibly TRBD2 for D (6 bases). The germline CDR1 and CDR2 sequences are MNHEY and SMNVEV (reference sequence). There are 14 residues in the CDR3. Trimming left V 2 bases short and J 3 bases short, with 11 bases between. In DNA, the CDR3 is TGTGCCAGCAGTTTACGGGGAGGCAACTACGAGCAGTACTTC. As protein: CASSLRGGNYEQYF.

The genes are TRBV7-2 and TRBJ1-5; D is perhaps TRBD1 (5 bases). Germline V gene lookup returns CDR1 SGHTA and CDR2 FQGNSA. This CDR3 has 13 amino acids. Trimming left V 5 bases short and J 5 bases short, with 10 bases between. CDR3 DNA: TGTGCCAGCAGCGGGGGAGGAGATCAGCCCCAGCATTTT. It codes for CASSGGGDQPQHF.

The chain employs TRBV5-6 and TRBJ2-4, with D unclear. Trimming stripped 0 bases from V and 4 bases from J, with 17 bases between. Germline V gene lookup returns CDR1 SGHDT and CDR2 YYEEEE. This CDR3 region has 17 residues. The CDR3, as DNA: TGTGCCAGCAGCTTGGGGGTGGTTGCGGATGCAAAAAACATTCAGTACTTC. Encoded protein: CASSLGVVADAKNIQYF. The complete variable domain, with remaining parts taken from reference TRBV5-6 and TRBJ2-4, reads DAGVTQSPTHLIKTRGQQVTLRCSPKSGHDTVSWYQQALGQGPQFIFQYYEEEERQRGNFPDRFSGHQFPNYSSELNVNALLLGDSALYLCASSLGVVADAKNIQYFGAGTRLSVL.

Many counts were recorded for this clone. This chain joins TRBV28 and TRBJ1-2; maybe TRBD1 (6 bases). Germline CDR1 MDHEN, CDR2 SYDVKM. CDR3 length equals 12 residues. V lost 6 bases and J lost 5, with 10 bases in between. CDR3 sequence reads: CASRTGGYGYTF. CDR3 bases: TGTGCCAGCAGGACAGGAGGATATGGCTACACCTTC.

V and J are TRBV2 and TRBJ2-2, with D possibly called TRBD1 or TRBD2 (5 bases each). CDR3 length: 15 residues. The V gene's germline CDR1 is SNHLY and CDR2 FYNNEI. Trimming removed 4 bases from V and 4 bases from J, with 13 bases in between. The CDR3 loop is CASSVTGPGTGELFF. CDR3 coding DNA: TGTGCCAGCAGTGTCACGGGGCCGGGCACCGGGGAGCTGTTTTTT.